The T cell receptor beta chain under discussion was sequenced for a study of lymphopenia after photon versus proton radiotherapy. General study findings and limits: After the lymphocyte nadir, photon-treated repertoires showed oligoclonal expansion, especially of CD8+ Temra cells.

The CDR3 sequence is 13 residues long. V was pared by 8 bases and J by 0 bases, with 11 bases between. Germline V gives CDR1 SGHAT, CDR2 FQNNGV. A remark on this clone: What it recognizes is unknown.

Only in-frame clones appear in the TCRdb table, and some are missing; sequencing was by immunoSEQ multiplex PCR. The sample records some 70,000 clones, 75% to 90% being singletons. Sequenced material: peripheral blood, taken from a patient treated with proton-based radiotherapy. The sequence was collected from a man older than 75 with esophageal cancer. The chain recombines TRBV11-2 with TRBJ2-7, with D unclear. CDR3 sequence (DNA): TGTGCCAGCCTAGGGTACTACTCCTACGAGCAGTACTTC. This gives the protein CASLGYYSYEQYF.